These 19 T cell receptor beta chains were all obtained from the same sample, sequenced in a study of T cell clonality in common variable immunodeficiency. Study-wide results and caveats: Fewer deletions and N-nucleotide insertions were reportedly seen in common variable immunodeficiency TCR beta sequences.

Using immunoSEQ multiplex PCR, the repertoire was profiled, and TCRdb retains in-frame clones only, with some absent. The sample was found to contain 25,000 to 30,000 clones, and every one recurs. Antigen specificity for these receptors is unknown. Material: peripheral blood mononuclear cells. The source of these receptors is a human donor with common variable immunodeficiency.

Details on this clone: The CDR3 extends 3 residues past the end of the read, so its final part is completed from the germline J gene. The V gene is TRBV7-6, the J gene TRBJ1-1; D gene unclear. Germline CDR1 reads SGHVS; CDR2 reads FNYEAQ. The CDR3 is made up of 18 amino acids. The ends were cut back, 5 bases at V and 2 bases at J, with 24 bases in the middle. The part of the CDR3 DNA that was read is TGTGCCAGCAGCGGAAGGGCGGGGTCACTGACGGGAAACACTGAA. Translated, it gives CASSGRAGSLTGNTE. The CDR3, in full, reads CASSGRAGSLTGNTEAFF.

A note on this clone: The read ends 3 residues before the CDR3 terminus; that terminus is restored from the germline J gene. This chain links TRBV7-2 with TRBJ2-3; possibly TRBD1 for D (5 bases). This CDR3 contains 16 residues. V was shortened by 0 bases and J by 3 bases, with 13 bases between the two germline ends. CDR1 is SGHTA, CDR2 FQGNSA, per germline. Partial CDR3 DNA: TGTGCCAGCAGCTTAGCTGCAGGGATACGTACAGATACG. Translated, it gives CASSLAAGIRTDT. The complete CDR3 reads CASSLAAGIRTDTQYF.

Details on this clone: From the germline J gene comes the end of the CDR3, since the read stops 3 residues before it. The V and J genes are TRBV7-3 and TRBJ1-1; perhaps TRBD1 as D (5 bases). The germline V gene encodes CDR1 SGHTA and CDR2 FQGTGA. Trimming pared 4 bases from V and 4 bases from J, leaving 13 bases between. The CDR3 is made up of 14 amino acids. CDR3 bases read: TGTGCCAGCAGCTCCCTTACAAGGGGCACTGAA. As protein: CASSSLTRGTE. The entire CDR3 sequence reads CASSSLTRGTEAFF.

In its sample, this clone was seen a few times. The read terminates 3 residues before the CDR3 end, so the remaining end is supplied by the germline J gene. This chain links TRBV19 with TRBJ2-2; D possibly corresponds to TRBD1 (6 bases). This CDR3 contains 13 residues. Germline V lookup: CDR1 LNHDA, CDR2 SQIVND (reference sequence). Trimming took 11 bases from V and 0 from J, leaving 10 bases between them. The sequenced CDR3 bases are TGTGCCTCAGGGACAACGAACACCGGGGAG. It translates to CASGTTNTGE. The full CDR3 sequence reads CASGTTNTGELFF. The full variable domain, completed using reference TRBV19 and TRBJ2-2, is DGGITQSPKYLFRKEGQNVTLSCEQNLNHDAMYWYRQDPGQGLRLIYYSQIVNDFQKGDIAEGYSVSREKKESFPLTVTSAQKNPTAFYLCASGTTNTGELFFGEGSRLTVL.

At least ten counts were recorded for this clone. The read ends 3 residues early relative to the CDR3; the germline J gene fills the gap. The chain employs TRBV2 and TRBJ1-2; 12 nucleotides align to TRBD1. The V and J ends lost 2 bases and 7 bases, in that order; junction bases with no gene match: 11. The CDR3 sequence is 17 residues long. CDR1 SNHLY and CDR2 FYNNEI come from the germline V gene. CDR3 in amino acids: CASSELRGQGAASGYTF. Partial CDR3 DNA: TGTGCCAGCAGTGAATTAAGGGGACAGGGGGCCGCTAGTGGC.

Incomplete CDR3 DNA: TGTGCCAGCAGCCTAACTATGGTCCACGAG. The encoded protein is CASSLTMVHE. In full, the CDR3 reads CASSLTMVHEQYF. The gene calls are TRBV11-3 and TRBJ2-7; D is unresolved. The read stops 3 residues short of the end of the CDR3; the missing end is completed from the germline J gene. Trimming took off 5 bases at V and 5 bases at J, with 13 bases between the two ends. Germline CDR1 and CDR2: SGHNT and YENEEA. CDR3 length equals 13 residues.

This clone was observed at least ten times. The read falls 3 residues short of the CDR3 end, and the missing part is taken from the germline J gene. V is TRBV18 and J is TRBJ2-7; the match to TRBD1 covers 9 bases. With 3 bases clipped from V and 3 bases from J, the junction kept 3 bases outside the gene matches. Germline lookup yields CDR1 KGHSH and CDR2 LQKENI. The CDR3 has 14 residues. Incomplete CDR3 DNA: TGTGCCAGCTCACCCCGGACAGGGGACTACGAG. Translating it yields CASSPRTGDYE. The full CDR3 sequence reads CASSPRTGDYEQYF. The entire variable domain, with the rest obtained from reference TRBV18 and TRBJ2-7, is as follows: NAGVMQNPRHLVRRRGQEARLRCSPMKGHSHVYWYRQLPEEGLKFMVYLQKENIIDESGMPKERFSAEFPKEGPSILRIQQVVRGDSAAYFCASSPRTGDYEQYFGPGTRLTVT.

This clone was detected only a few times. The CDR3 bases that were read are TGTGCCAGCTCGATGCAGGGAGGTGCGAACACTGAA. Translated: CASSMQGGANTE. The entire CDR3 is CASSMQGGANTEAFF. The V call is TRBV18, the J call TRBJ1-1; D might be TRBD1 (5 bases). The read finishes 3 residues shy of the CDR3 end, and the germline J gene is used to complete it. V was cut by 6 bases and J by 1 base, with 15 bases left in between. The CDR3 runs to 15 residues. Germline CDR1 reads KGHSH; CDR2 reads LQKENI. The full variable domain, rest sourced from reference TRBV18 and TRBJ1-1, is NAGVMQNPRHLVRRRGQEARLRCSPMKGHSHVYWYRQLPEEGLKFMVYLQKENIIDESGMPKERFSAEFPKEGPSILRIQQVVRGDSAAYFCASSMQGGANTEAFFGQGTRLTVV.

This clone was counted at least ten times. One junction end disagrees with the germline gene, perhaps due to a read error. The CDR3 is cut off 3 residues early in the read; its end comes from the germline J gene. The chain uses TRBV4-2 and TRBJ1-4; 8 positions agree with TRBD1. This CDR3 comprises 14 residues. Looked up from germline, CDR1 is LGHNA and CDR2 is YNFKEQ. The part of the CDR3 DNA that was read is TGCGCCAGCAGCGTTGCGGGACAGGAGGGAAAA. This sequence encodes CASSVAGQEGK. The entire CDR3 is CASSVAGQEGKLFF.

This clone has more than one count but fewer than ten. CDR3 amino acids: CASSPGQGAFQPQHF. The DNA read from the CDR3 is TGTGCCAGCTCACCCGGACAGGGGGCCTTCCAGCCC. The chain uses TRBV18 and TRBJ1-5; 11 nucleotides align to TRBD1. Coverage ceases 3 residues before the CDR3 finishes, and the germline J gene fills in the end. After removal of 3 bases from V and 7 bases from J, the junction contained 5 bases not matched to a gene. CDR1 is KGHSH and CDR2 is LQKENI in the germline V gene. The CDR3 totals 15 residues.

This clone was recorded at least ten times. The read terminates 3 residues before the CDR3 end, so the remaining end is supplied by the germline J gene. The chain uses TRBV2 and TRBJ2-1, with D possibly TRBD1 on 5 matching bases. The ends were cut back, 7 bases at V and 9 bases at J, with 16 bases in the middle. The CDR3 is made up of 13 amino acids. Germline loops: CDR1 SNHLY, CDR2 FYNNEI. The part of the CDR3 DNA that was read is TGTGCCAGCACTCCCGAAGGGGCCGGTGAG. This codes for CASTPEGAGE. The full-length CDR3 reads as CASTPEGAGEQFF.

With respect to this clone: The read ends 3 residues shy of where the CDR3 ends; the end is completed using the germline J gene. The chain carries TRBV19 and TRBJ2-1, with 8 bases lining up with TRBD1. Germline lookup yields CDR1 LNHDA and CDR2 SQIVND (reference sequence). This CDR3 spans 15 amino acids. Losses at the gene ends were 4 bases for V and 4 bases for J; bases not matched to a gene: 6. The CDR3 here is CASSKQGAGYNEQFF. Incomplete CDR3 DNA: TGTGCCAGTAGTAAGCAGGGGGCAGGGTACAATGAG.

This clone was detected only a few times. The read halts 3 residues ahead of the CDR3 end, with the missing end drawn from the germline J gene. This chain joins TRBV7-2 and TRBJ1-2; 11 nucleotides align to TRBD1. This CDR3 is built from 15 residues. CDR1 and CDR2 (germline): SGHTA, FQGNSA. V dropped 4 bases and J dropped 4; count of bases not matched to a gene: 5. The covered CDR3 bases are TGTGCCAGCAGCTATGGACAGGGGGCTGGCTATGGC. Its protein product is CASSYGQGAGYG. The full CDR3 protein is CASSYGQGAGYGYTF.

This clone was seen repeatedly, ten times or more. The read finishes 3 residues shy of the CDR3 end, and the germline J gene is used to complete it. The V call is TRBV6-2 or TRBV6-3, the J call TRBJ2-7; a weak D match, TRBD1 (6 bases). This CDR3 comprises 14 residues. Trimming took off 2 bases at V and 3 bases at J, with 11 bases between the two ends. Germline lookup yields CDR1 MNHEY and CDR2 SVGEGT. CDR3: CASSYLDSSYEQYF. The CDR3 DNA, read in part, is TGTGCCAGCAGTTACCTGGACAGCAGCTACGAG.

This clone came up a few times. The CDR3 bases that were read are TGTGCCTGGAGTGACGGACAGGGGGACTATGGC. It translates to CAWSDGQGDYG. The full CDR3 protein is CAWSDGQGDYGYTF. The rearrangement joins TRBV30 to TRBJ1-2; 10 positions agree with TRBD1. The CDR3 end is not reached by the read, which stops 3 residues before it; the germline J gene fills it in. This CDR3 has 14 residues. V shed 1 base and J 3 bases; nucleotides not matched to a gene: 2. Germline CDR1 reads GTSNPN; CDR2 reads SVGIG (reference sequence).

This clone was observed a handful of times. The read terminates 3 residues before the CDR3 end, so the remaining end is supplied by the germline J gene. The V and J genes are TRBV7-6 and TRBJ2-1, with TRBD2 identical over 9 bases. Germline CDR1 and CDR2: SGHVS and FNYEAQ. This CDR3 has 16 residues. V lost 1 base to trimming and J lost 4 bases; unmatched junction nucleotides: 5. The CDR3 DNA, read in part, is TGTGCCAGCAGCTTAGATTCCCTAGCGGGGTACAATGAG. This sequence encodes CASSLDSLAGYNE. The CDR3 reads in full as CASSLDSLAGYNEQFF. The whole variable domain, filled in from reference TRBV7-6 and TRBJ2-1, reads GAGVSQSPRYKVTKRGQDVALRCDPISGHVSLYWYRQALGQGPEFLTYFNYEAQQDKSGLPNDRFSAERPEGSISTLTIQRTEQRDSAMYRCASSLDSLAGYNEQFFGPGTRLTVL.

This clone came up a few times. The read is 3 residues too short to cover the CDR3 end, so that end is filled in from the germline J gene. The rearrangement uses TRBV18 and TRBJ2-2; 7 bases agree with TRBD1. The J segment lost 4 bases and the V segment lost 3 bases, leaving 11 bases of the junction unmatched. Germline CDR1 is KGHSH and CDR2 is LQKENI. The CDR3 is 17 residues long. The sequenced CDR3 bases are TGTGCCAGCTCACCCGCAAGGACAAACAGGGGCACCGGGGAG. As protein: CASSPARTNRGTGE. The full CDR3 reads CASSPARTNRGTGELFF.

Many counts were recorded for this clone. This sample includes further DNA sequences coding for the same CDR3. CDR3 protein: CSASMVSSGGYEQYF. Incomplete CDR3 DNA: TGCAGTGCTAGTATGGTCTCTAGCGGGGGTTACGAG. The gene calls are TRBV20-1 and TRBJ2-7, with 10 nucleotides matching TRBD2. With the read ending 3 residues before the CDR3 end, the germline J gene is used to fill in that end. Germline CDR1 reads DFQATT; CDR2 reads SNEGSKA (reference sequence). The V gene end was trimmed by 3 bases and the J gene end by 4 bases; junction bases not matched to a gene: 9. This CDR3 is 15 amino acids long.

This clone was observed many times. The sequence runs out 3 residues before the end of the CDR3; the remainder is reconstructed from the germline J gene. The V call is TRBV19, the J call TRBJ1-1, with 10 bases that match TRBD1. After removal of 8 bases from V and 1 base from J, the junction contained 1 base not matched to a gene. Germline CDR1 reads LNHDA; CDR2 reads SQIVND (reference sequence). The CDR3 covers 13 residues. The CDR3 DNA, read in part, is TGTGCCAGTGGGGACAGGGGGAACACTGAA. Residues: CASGDRGNTE. The whole CDR3 protein reads CASGDRGNTEAFF. The full variable domain, completed using reference TRBV19 and TRBJ1-1, is DGGITQSPKYLFRKEGQNVTLSCEQNLNHDAMYWYRQDPGQGLRLIYYSQIVNDFQKGDIAEGYSVSREKKESFPLTVTSAQKNPTAFYLCASGDRGNTEAFFGQGTRLTVV.